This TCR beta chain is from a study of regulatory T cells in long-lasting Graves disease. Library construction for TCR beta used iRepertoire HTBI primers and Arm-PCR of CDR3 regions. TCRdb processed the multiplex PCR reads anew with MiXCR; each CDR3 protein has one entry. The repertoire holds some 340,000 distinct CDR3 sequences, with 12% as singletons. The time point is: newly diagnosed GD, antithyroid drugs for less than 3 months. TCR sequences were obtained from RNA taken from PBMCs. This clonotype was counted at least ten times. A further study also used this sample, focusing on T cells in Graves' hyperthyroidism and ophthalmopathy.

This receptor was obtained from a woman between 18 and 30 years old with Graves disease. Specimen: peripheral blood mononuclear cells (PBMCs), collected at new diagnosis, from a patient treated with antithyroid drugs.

CDR3 nucleotides: TGTGCCAGCAGCCCCTATGGGGCTAACTATGGCTACACCTTC. Amino acids: CASSPYGANYGYTF. V and J are TRBV7-9 and TRBJ1-2; D gene uncertain. Looked up from germline, CDR1 is SEHNR and CDR2 is FQNEAQ (reference sequence). CDR3 length: 14 residues. The V end was cut by 5 bases, the J end by 0 bases, with 10 bases between.